The 23 T cell receptor beta chains below were found in one sample sequenced in a study of early T cells in non-severe SARS-CoV-2 infection (dated by TCRdb to the early 2020s). The library was made by 5' RACE. The sample was run on a NextSeq 500. The raw public reads went through TCRdb reprocessing: fastp at Q25, MiXCR clone calling, in-frame beta chains kept. Rows with one shared CDR3 protein collapse into an entry with the most common genes and DNA. The sample records 80,000 or so distinct CDR3 sequences, approximately 12% of which are singletons. The ten largest clones capture about 3.5% of the sample. Sequences were obtained from whole blood. The receptors were sampled from an adult who was a healthcare worker with PCR-confirmed SARS-CoV-2 infection or an uninfected control (not recorded which).

V and J are TRBV29-1 and TRBJ2-7; D is possibly TRBD1 (7 bases). CDR1 and CDR2 (germline): SQVTM, ANQGSEA. Trimming cost V 5 bases and J 3 bases, with 17 bases left between them. The CDR3 sequence is 14 residues long. In DNA, the CDR3 is TGCAGCGTTTCCCGGGGGACAGATCTCTACGAGCAGTACTTC. Amino acids: CSVSRGTDLYEQYF.

The sample holds a few counts of this clonotype. This chain uses TRBV2 with TRBJ2-7; the D gene could be TRBD1 or TRBD2 (5 bases each). This CDR3 contains 14 residues. Per germline, CDR1 SNHLY and CDR2 FYNNEI. V dropped 7 bases and J dropped 5 bases, with 18 bases sitting between them. CDR3 in DNA: TGTGCCAGCACCGAAGGGGACCACAGGAACGAGCAGTACTTC. Translated, it gives CASTEGDHRNEQYF.

This clonotype was observed many times. V and J are TRBV12-2 and TRBJ2-7; TRBD1 reflects the table's D call only, with no check against the DNA. TRBV12-2 counts as a pseudogene. This CDR3 region has 18 residues. CDR3 loop: CASRLGPLGTGIPYEQYF. CDR3 nucleotides: TGTGCAAGTCGCTTAGGGCCCCTGGGGACAGGGATTCCCTACGAGCAGTACTTC.

The chain joins TRBV27 to TRBJ2-1; 9 positions agree with TRBD1. The CDR3 has 19 amino acids. Germline CDR1 MNHEY, CDR2 SMNVEV (reference sequence). V dropped 0 bases and J dropped 6; count of bases not matched to a gene: 15. The CDR3 coding sequence is TGTGCCAGCAGTTTATCGAGGGACAGGGCTGAAGGGGTGTTCAATGAGCAGTTCTTC. Translation: CASSLSRDRAEGVFNEQFF.

This clonotype was seen more than once but under ten times. The gene calls are TRBV30 and TRBJ2-3; 10 bases align to TRBD2. V gave up 5 bases and J gave up 7 bases; unmatched junction bases: 15. This CDR3 has 16 residues. CDR1 is GTSNPN and CDR2 is SVGIG in the germline V gene (reference sequence). As DNA, the CDR3 is TGTGCCTGGCCCGACGAAGCGGGAGGGCCCTCAAATACGCAGTATTTT. It is translated as CAWPDEAGGPSNTQYF.

This clonotype was seen a handful of times. A read error may produce the germline difference seen at one junction end. The chain is built from TRBV4-2 and TRBJ2-1; D perhaps matches TRBD2 (6 bases). The CDR3 consists of 13 residues. Germline lookup yields CDR1 LGHNA and CDR2 YNFKEQ. The CDR3, as DNA: TGTGCCAGCAGCCAAGCATTGGGGCGGGACCTAGGCTTC. Translation gives CASSQALGRDLGF.

As for this clonotype: Relative to the germline gene, one junction end is altered; a read error may explain this. This sequence joins TRBV29-1 and TRBJ2-7; D is perhaps TRBD2 (6 bases). CDR1 is SQVTM and CDR2 is ANQGSEA in the germline V gene. CDR3 size: 12 residues. As DNA, the CDR3 is TGCAGCGTTGAAGATCGTGGGGGGACCCCTCGCTTC. It encodes CSVEDRGGTPRF.

In its sample, this clonotype was seen a few times. The genes are TRBV7-9 and TRBJ2-1; D perhaps matches TRBD1 (6 bases). There are 12 residues in the CDR3. V shed 5 bases and J shed 9 bases, with 11 bases lying between them. CDR1 is SEHNR, CDR2 FQNEAQ, per germline (reference sequence). This CDR3 reads CASSRDTTEQFF. The DNA of the CDR3 is TGTGCCAGCAGCAGGGACACGACTGAGCAGTTCTTC.

This clonotype was detected a few times. The gene calls are TRBV7-8 and TRBJ1-4; TRBD1 might be the D (6 bases). The CDR3 consists of 16 residues. V was trimmed by 5 bases and J by 6 bases, leaving 19 bases between them. The germline V gene encodes CDR1 SGHVS and CDR2 FQNEAQ. This CDR3 reads CASSLDNLGGYEKLFF. The CDR3 coding sequence is TGTGCCAGCAGCCTAGATAACCTAGGGGGATATGAAAAACTGTTTTTT.

This clonotype occurred a few times. The J gene is TRBJ1-5, the V gene TRBV7-2; D unresolved. CDR1 is SGHTA, CDR2 FQGNSA, per germline. Trimming took off 2 bases at V and 7 bases at J, with 9 bases between the two ends. The CDR3 spans 13 residues. The CDR3 nucleotides read TGTGCCAGCAGCTTAAAAGGTGGACAGCCCCAGCATTTT. This encodes CASSLKGGQPQHF.

This clonotype was counted between two and nine times. In DNA, the CDR3 is TGCAGTGCTAGAGATTCATCGGGGGGACGGAGCTATAATTCACCCCTCCACTTT. Residues: CSARDSSGGRSYNSPLHF. The rearrangement joins TRBV20-1 to TRBJ1-6; D might be TRBD1 (5 bases). The CDR3 has 18 amino acids. V lost 0 bases and J 3 bases, leaving 18 bases between the germline ends. Germline V gene data show CDR1 as DFQATT and CDR2 as SNEGSKA (reference sequence).

This clonotype turned up a few times. The V and J genes are TRBV7-9 and TRBJ2-4; 10 bases fit TRBD1. This CDR3 is 17 amino acids long. CDR1 SEHNR and CDR2 FQNEAQ come from the germline V gene (reference sequence). With 5 bases clipped from V and 1 base from J, the junction kept 8 bases outside the gene matches. The CDR3 loop reads CASSKWGQGTAKNIQYF. CDR3 bases: TGTGCCAGCAGCAAATGGGGACAGGGGACGGCCAAAAACATTCAGTACTTC.

The rearrangement uses TRBV9 and TRBJ2-1, with no clear D. Germline CDR1 SGDLS, CDR2 YYNGEE. The CDR3 is made up of 15 amino acids. V lost 0 bases to trimming and J lost 12 bases, with 19 bases between them. CDR3 residues: CASSVEVAPLAVQFF. In DNA, the CDR3 is TGTGCCAGCAGCGTAGAGGTAGCCCCCTTGGCGGTGCAGTTCTTC. Combining the CDR3 with reference TRBV9 and TRBJ2-1 gives the whole variable domain DSGVTQTPKHLITATGQRVTLRCSPRSGDLSVYWYQQSLDQGLQFLIQYYNGEERAKGNILERFSAQQFPDLHSELNLSSLELGDSALYFCASSVEVAPLAVQFFGPGTRLTVL.

The V call is TRBV27, the J call TRBJ2-7; D unclear. The V and J ends lost 5 bases and 4 bases respectively, with 12 bases between them. The CDR3 is 13 residues long. CDR1 is MNHEY and CDR2 is SMNVEV in the germline V gene (reference sequence). CDR3 DNA sequence: TGTGCCAGCAGTCTCCTCGTGGTGTACGAGCAGTACTTC. Protein product: CASSLLVVYEQYF.

V usage is TRBV5-4 and J usage is TRBJ2-3; D uncertain. Germline loops: CDR1 SGHNT, CDR2 YYREEE (reference sequence). Trimming removed 3 bases from V and 6 bases from J, with 11 bases in between. The CDR3 extends over 13 amino acids. This chain's CDR3 is CASSSADPDTQYF. The CDR3 DNA follows: TGTGCCAGCAGCTCCGCTGATCCCGATACGCAGTATTTT.

This clonotype was picked up a small number of times. V gene TRBV7-9 combines with J gene TRBJ2-1; D is perhaps TRBD2 (5 bases). The V and J ends lost 4 bases and 5 bases respectively, with 18 bases between them. Germline V gives CDR1 SEHNR, CDR2 FQNEAQ (reference sequence). The CDR3 totals 16 residues. CDR3 in amino acids: CASSSVSAGRHNEQFF. The CDR3 coding sequence is TGTGCCAGCAGCTCTGTTAGCGCGGGTAGGCACAATGAGCAGTTCTTC.

The chain uses TRBV6-6 and TRBJ2-7; D may be TRBD2 (7 bases). Trimming shortened V by 7 bases and J by 5 bases, and 18 bases separated the two germline ends. The V gene's germline CDR1 is MNHNY and CDR2 SVGAGI (reference sequence). This CDR3 is 14 amino acids long. The CDR3 reads CASNPQGGGNEQYF. CDR3 nucleotide sequence: TGTGCCAGCAATCCTCAAGGGGGAGGGAACGAGCAGTACTTC.

This clonotype was observed a few times. The J gene is TRBJ2-3, the V gene TRBV3-1; D possibly corresponds to TRBD2 (6 bases). This CDR3 has 19 residues. The V gene lost 1 base and the J gene lost 0 bases, with 20 bases spanning the gap. Germline-derived CDR1 and CDR2 are LGHDT and YNNKEL (reference sequence). CDR3 sequence (DNA): TGTGCCAGCAGCCAAGTTTCGACTAGAGGAGTTACTAGCACAGATACGCAGTATTTT. Translated: CASSQVSTRGVTSTDTQYF.

CDR3 protein: CASSRGQGEQYF. Here the CDR3 DNA reads TGTGCCAGCAGTCGGGGACAGGGCGAGCAGTACTTC. The V call is TRBV14, the J call TRBJ2-7, with 9 bases matching TRBD1. The ends lost 6 bases at V and 6 bases at J; junction bases unmatched: 3. Germline loops: CDR1 SGHDN, CDR2 FVKESK. The CDR3 covers 12 residues.

The sample holds many counts of this clonotype. J is TRBJ1-1 and V is TRBV7-9, with D perhaps TRBD1 (6 bases). CDR1 and CDR2 (germline): SEHNR, FQNEAQ (reference sequence). The V end was cut by 8 bases, the J end by 6 bases, with 16 bases between. The CDR3 loop spans 13 amino acids. The CDR3 nucleotides are TGTGCCAGCTCAAGGACAGCTGGCGCTGAAGCTTTCTTT. This encodes CASSRTAGAEAFF.

This chain uses TRBV5-1 with TRBJ1-1, with D uncertain. There are 14 residues in the CDR3. Trimming stripped 5 bases from V and 1 base from J, with 12 bases between. CDR1 SGHRS and CDR2 YFSETQ come from the germline V gene. The CDR3 bases are TGCGCCAGCAGTTACAAGGATTGGAACACTGAAGCTTTCTTT. Translating gives CASSYKDWNTEAFF. The whole variable domain, remainder taken from reference TRBV5-1 and TRBJ1-1, is KAGVTQTPRYLIKTRGQQVTLSCSPISGHRSVSWYQQTPGQGLQFLFEYFSETQRNKGNFPGRFSGRQFSNSRSEMNVSTLELGDSALYLCASSYKDWNTEAFFGQGTRLTVV.

This clonotype was detected a few times. The rearrangement joins TRBV29-1 to TRBJ2-1; a weak D match, TRBD2 (5 bases). V lost 3 bases, J lost 2 bases, and 14 bases lay in between. This CDR3 comprises 15 residues. The V gene's germline CDR1 is SQVTM and CDR2 ANQGSEA. The CDR3 sequence: CSVELRASTYNEQFF. The CDR3 DNA sequence: TGCAGCGTTGAGTTGCGGGCTAGTACCTACAATGAGCAGTTCTTC.

The gene calls are TRBV2 and TRBJ2-3, with 7 positions matching TRBD2. The CDR3 is 14 amino acids. Germline assignment: CDR1 SNHLY and CDR2 FYNNEI. J lost 4 bases, V lost 5 bases, and 6 bases had no gene match. CDR3 residues: CASSRREAPDTQYF. As DNA, the CDR3 is TGTGCCAGCAGTCGCCGGGAGGCCCCAGATACGCAGTATTTT.